One and the same sample provided the 28 T cell receptor beta chains below, sequenced in a study of shared clonotypes between healthy human individuals. Data came from immunoSEQ multiplex PCR; TCRdb stores just in-frame clones and leaves some out. The table lists roughly 2.2 million clones, approximately 93% of them singletons. Sequencing was done on a sample of naive CD4+ T cells from PBMCs. Sample subset: CD45RA+ positively selected. These receptors were obtained from a man younger than 35 in good health. Some clones in this sample may be carry-over from other donors' samples.

The chain couples TRBV27 to TRBJ1-4, with TRBD1 as a possible D gene (6 bases). Trimming took off 2 bases at V and 8 bases at J, with 15 bases between the two ends. Germline V gene lookup returns CDR1 MNHEY and CDR2 SMNVEV (reference sequence). This CDR3 is built from 15 residues. The CDR3 DNA reads TGTGCCAGCAGTTTAGTACAGGGACCATACGAAAAACTGTTTTTT. Translating gives CASSLVQGPYEKLFF.

The rearrangement joins TRBV28 to TRBJ1-1, with TRBD1 matching 10 bases. The V segment lost 3 bases and the J segment 2 bases; nucleotides outside the gene matches: 15. This CDR3 is built from 19 residues. Germline V gene sequence: CDR1 MDHEN, CDR2 SYDVKM. In DNA form, the CDR3 reads TGTGCCAGCAGTTTTCCGGGACAGGGGCATGGTGTGGTAAACACTGAAGCTTTCTTT. Its translation: CASSFPGQGHGVVNTEAFF. Drawing the rest from reference TRBV28 and TRBJ1-1, the complete variable domain is DVKVTQSSRYLVKRTGEKVFLECVQDMDHENMFWYRQDPGLGLRLIYFSYDVKMKEKGDIPEGYSVSREKKERFSLILESASTNQTSMYLCASSFPGQGHGVVNTEAFFGQGTRLTVV.

The chain links TRBV9 to TRBJ2-1; D not resolved. The CDR3 runs to 11 residues. Trimming pared 3 bases from V and 8 bases from J, leaving 6 bases between. The germline CDR1 and CDR2 sequences are SGDLS and YYNGEE. The CDR3 protein is CASSDEDEQFF. In DNA, the CDR3 is TGTGCCAGCAGCGATGAAGATGAGCAGTTCTTC.

The rearrangement links TRBV19 to TRBJ2-1; TRBD2 matches 7 bases. CDR1 and CDR2 (germline): LNHDA, SQIVND (reference sequence). The CDR3 sequence is 15 residues long. V shed 5 bases and J 4 bases; nucleotides not matched to a gene: 8. CDR3 protein: CASSVLAEKYNEQFF. The CDR3 DNA sequence: TGTGCCAGTAGTGTGCTAGCGGAGAAGTACAATGAGCAGTTCTTC.

CDR3 region: CASSGASTVSQETQYF. DNA for the CDR3: TGTGCCAGTAGCGGGGCTTCGACAGTATCGCAAGAGACCCAGTACTTC. The chain uses TRBV13 and TRBJ2-5; 8 bases align to TRBD2. Germline loops: CDR1 PRHDT, CDR2 FYEKMQ (reference sequence). J gave up 2 bases and V 9 bases, and 14 bases lay outside the gene matches. The CDR3 is made up of 16 amino acids.

J is TRBJ1-2 and V is TRBV5-1, with 7 bases lining up with TRBD1. V shed 4 bases, J shed 6 bases, and the junction held 9 bases outside the gene matches. Germline V CDR1 and CDR2: SGHRS, YFSETQ. The CDR3 is made up of 14 amino acids. The CDR3 region has the DNA TGCGCCAGCAGCGTACAAGAACAGGGGCATGGCTACACCTTC. This sequence encodes CASSVQEQGHGYTF. Full variable domain (missing parts from reference TRBV5-1 and TRBJ1-2): KAGVTQTPRYLIKTRGQQVTLSCSPISGHRSVSWYQQTPGQGLQFLFEYFSETQRNKGNFPGRFSGRQFSNSRSEMNVSTLELGDSALYLCASSVQEQGHGYTFGSGTRLTVV.

The chain carries TRBV2 and TRBJ2-3; D call uncertain. CDR1 SNHLY and CDR2 FYNNEI come from the germline V gene. CDR3 length: 12 amino acids. Trimming cost V 8 bases and J 6 bases, with 12 bases left between them. The CDR3: CASGSAADTQYF. The CDR3 DNA is TGTGCCAGCGGCTCGGCGGCGGATACGCAGTATTTT.

The J gene is TRBJ2-2, the V gene TRBV27, with D maybe TRBD2 (6 bases). Germline V gene sequence: CDR1 MNHEY, CDR2 SMNVEV (reference sequence). Trimming pared 8 bases from V and 4 bases from J, leaving 14 bases between. The CDR3 spans 14 residues. The CDR3 here is CASHFGGGTGELFF. CDR3 nucleotide sequence: TGTGCCAGCCACTTCGGGGGTGGCACCGGGGAGCTGTTTTTT.

The rearrangement joins TRBV28 to TRBJ1-5; tentatively, D is TRBD1 (5 bases). The CDR3 consists of 15 residues. Germline lookup yields CDR1 MDHEN and CDR2 SYDVKM. Trimming pared 5 bases from V and 0 bases from J, leaving 11 bases between. CDR3 DNA: TGTGCCAGCAGTACCGGGACGATTAGCAATCAGCCCCAGCATTTT. Its protein is CASSTGTISNQPQHF.

The chain has TRBV6-1 and TRBJ2-5, with 7 bases matching TRBD2. The trim removed 6 bases at V and 4 bases at J, leaving 8 bases unmatched. Germline loops: CDR1 MNHNS, CDR2 SASEGT. The length of the CDR3 is 14 residues. The CDR3 DNA sequence: TGTGCCAGCAGAATTAACCGGGGGGTAGAGACCCAGTACTTC. It is translated as CASRINRGVETQYF.

This chain links TRBV14 with TRBJ1-1; no firm D call. Germline CDR1 reads SGHDN; CDR2 reads FVKESK. The CDR3 spans 16 residues. Trimming cost V 4 bases and J 0 bases, with 15 bases left between them. CDR3 residues: CASSPRRTTMNTEAFF. The CDR3, as DNA: TGTGCCAGCAGCCCTCGGAGAACAACCATGAACACTGAAGCTTTCTTT.

The gene calls are TRBV2 and TRBJ1-1, with D maybe TRBD1 (6 bases). Trimming cost V 2 bases and J 4 bases, with 11 bases left between them. This CDR3 comprises 14 residues. Germline loops: CDR1 SNHLY, CDR2 FYNNEI. For the CDR3, the DNA is TGTGCCAGCAGTGAACAGGGGAGAAGCACTGAAGCTTTCTTT. Protein: CASSEQGRSTEAFF.

This chain uses TRBV19 with TRBJ2-3, with a possible D match to TRBD2 (6 bases). Trimming pared 4 bases from V and 4 bases from J, leaving 15 bases between. CDR3 length equals 15 residues. Germline V gives CDR1 LNHDA, CDR2 SQIVND (reference sequence). CDR3 loop: CASSRTGRRADTQYF. In DNA, the CDR3 is TGTGCCAGTAGTAGAACCGGGAGAAGGGCAGATACGCAGTATTTT.

V is TRBV2 and J is TRBJ2-2; the D is unclear. The CDR3 is made up of 11 amino acids. Looked up from germline, CDR1 is SNHLY and CDR2 is FYNNEI. V was cut by 5 bases and J by 8 bases, with 6 bases left in between. The CDR3 nucleotides read TGTGCCAGCAGTCCGCCGGGGGAGCTGTTTTTT. Its protein is CASSPPGELFF.

The chain is built from TRBV2 and TRBJ1-5, with 7 bases aligning to TRBD1. From germline, CDR1 is SNHLY and CDR2 FYNNEI. Unmatched junction bases numbered 12, after V lost 1 base and J lost 6 bases. The CDR3 is 17 residues long. Written as DNA, the CDR3 is TGTGCCAGCAGTGAAGGGGCAGGGGGATCCTGGGGTCAGCCCCAGCATTTT. Translated: CASSEGAGGSWGQPQHF.

The genes are TRBV7-9 and TRBJ2-7; D not resolved. CDR1 SEHNR and CDR2 FQNEAQ come from the germline V gene (reference sequence). This CDR3 has 12 residues. V was clipped by 0 bases and J by 5 bases, with 5 bases between them. Written as DNA, the CDR3 is TGTGCCAGCAGCTTAGCTCGTAACGAGCAGTACTTC. It codes for CASSLARNEQYF.

This rearrangement joins TRBV19 to TRBJ2-5; the D gene is possibly TRBD2 (6 bases). Trimming removed 4 bases at V and 0 bases at J, with 9 bases between. There are 14 residues in the CDR3. Per germline, CDR1 LNHDA and CDR2 SQIVND (reference sequence). The CDR3 DNA reads TGTGCCAGTAGTAGGAGGGATCACCAAGAGACCCAGTACTTC. Translated, it gives CASSRRDHQETQYF.

In regard to this clone: The same CDR3 is also encoded by other DNA sequences in this sample. The J gene is TRBJ1-2, the V gene TRBV6-5; D might be TRBD1 (5 bases). Trimming left V 4 bases short and J 3 bases short, with 9 bases between. The length of the CDR3 is 13 residues. Germline CDR1 reads MNHEY; CDR2 reads SVGAGI. The CDR3 nucleotides are TGTGCCAGCAGTTCCAGGGAAGACTATGGCTACACCTTC. Its protein is CASSSREDYGYTF.

Notes on this clone: This sample also contains other DNA sequences that code for the same CDR3. DNA of the CDR3: TGTGCCAGCAGCGTAGATCGGGGTGAGCAGTTCTTC. Translating it yields CASSVDRGEQFF. The V and J genes are TRBV9 and TRBJ2-1; perhaps TRBD2 as D (5 bases). Germline V gene sequence: CDR1 SGDLS, CDR2 YYNGEE. This CDR3 region has 12 residues. V lost 0 bases and J lost 9, with 7 bases in between.

This clone was seen a few times. The chain has TRBV28 and TRBJ1-5; TRBD1 matches at 8 bases. After removal of 3 bases from V and 0 bases from J, the junction contained 10 bases not matched to a gene. There are 18 residues in the CDR3. CDR1 and CDR2 from the germline V gene are MDHEN and SYDVKM. The CDR3 region is CASSFPGTGVYSNQPQHF. In DNA form, the CDR3 reads TGTGCCAGCAGTTTCCCCGGGACAGGAGTCTATAGCAATCAGCCCCAGCATTTT.

The chain uses TRBV7-9 and TRBJ2-2; D ambiguous. Trimming left V 5 bases short and J 9 bases short, with 10 bases between. The V gene's germline CDR1 is SEHNR and CDR2 FQNEAQ (reference sequence). CDR3 length: 12 amino acids. As DNA, the CDR3 is TGTGCCAGCAGCGCTACCCGCCGGGAGCTGTTTTTT. It codes for CASSATRRELFF.

The chain is built from TRBV28 and TRBJ2-7, with D unresolved. Germline values: CDR1 MDHEN, CDR2 SYDVKM. The CDR3 has 15 amino acids. The V end was cut by 2 bases, the J end by 0 bases, with 11 bases between. CDR3 sequence: CASSLKRLSSYEQYF. For the CDR3, the DNA is TGTGCCAGCAGTTTAAAAAGACTGAGCTCCTACGAGCAGTACTTC. Looking up the rest from reference TRBV28 and TRBJ2-7 gives the full variable domain: DVKVTQSSRYLVKRTGEKVFLECVQDMDHENMFWYRQDPGLGLRLIYFSYDVKMKEKGDIPEGYSVSREKKERFSLILESASTNQTSMYLCASSLKRLSSYEQYFGPGTRLTVT.

V and J are TRBV29-1 and TRBJ1-1, with 8 bases fitting TRBD1. Germline trimming cut 7 bases from V and 4 bases from J; bases unmatched to any gene: 5. This CDR3 has 12 residues. CDR1 is SQVTM, CDR2 ANQGSEA, per germline. The CDR3: CSGQGPSTEAFF. DNA of the CDR3: TGCAGCGGACAGGGGCCGAGCACTGAAGCTTTCTTT.

The J gene is TRBJ2-3, the V gene TRBV2, with D perhaps TRBD2 (6 bases). Germline V gene data show CDR1 as SNHLY and CDR2 as FYNNEI. CDR3 length: 16 residues. With 7 bases removed from V and 1 base from J, the gap between germline ends came to 18 bases. CDR3 in DNA: TGTGCCAGCATCGACGGCGGGATGGGCGGCACAGATACGCAGTATTTT. Protein: CASIDGGMGGTDTQYF. Full variable domain (outside the CDR3, taken from reference TRBV2 and TRBJ2-3): EPEVTQTPSHQVTQMGQEVILRCVPISNHLYFYWYRQILGQKVEFLVSFYNNEISEKSEIFDDQFSVERPDGSNFTLKIRSTKLEDSAMYFCASIDGGMGGTDTQYFGPGTRLTVL.

This chain joins TRBV19 and TRBJ1-3; D uncertain. Germline CDR1 and CDR2: LNHDA and SQIVND (reference sequence). This CDR3 is 14 amino acids long. V was pared by 5 bases and J by 3 bases, with 11 bases between. The CDR3 DNA is TGTGCCAGTAGTCCGACCTTCGGTGGAAACACCATATATTTT. Its protein product is CASSPTFGGNTIYF.

This rearrangement joins TRBV28 to TRBJ1-2; TRBD1 is a possible D gene (5 bases). The CDR3 is 14 residues long. V dropped 4 bases and J dropped 8 bases, with 17 bases sitting between them. Germline-derived CDR1 and CDR2 are MDHEN and SYDVKM. DNA for the CDR3: TGTGCCAGCAGTTCTCTGGGGAGGCGGGGCGGCTACACCTTC. Its translation: CASSSLGRRGGYTF.

The chain combines TRBV5-1 with TRBJ2-5; 7 bases are shared with TRBD1. The CDR3 loop spans 14 amino acids. Germline values: CDR1 SGHRS, CDR2 YFSETQ. V lost 4 bases and J lost 0; bases outside the gene matches: 3. CDR3 residues: CASSQQGYQETQYF. The CDR3 DNA sequence: TGCGCCAGCAGCCAACAGGGGTACCAAGAGACCCAGTACTTC. The whole variable domain, filled in from reference TRBV5-1 and TRBJ2-5, reads KAGVTQTPRYLIKTRGQQVTLSCSPISGHRSVSWYQQTPGQGLQFLFEYFSETQRNKGNFPGRFSGRQFSNSRSEMNVSTLELGDSALYLCASSQQGYQETQYFGPGTRLLVL.

CDR3 in DNA: TGTGCCAGCAGCCACCGGACTAGCGGTCAAGAGACCCAGTACTTC. This translates into CASSHRTSGQETQYF. This chain joins TRBV6-6 and TRBJ2-5; 10 bases map to TRBD2. The V gene's germline CDR1 is MNHNY and CDR2 SVGAGI (reference sequence). The ends lost 6 bases at V and 2 bases at J; junction bases unmatched: 6. This CDR3 contains 15 residues.